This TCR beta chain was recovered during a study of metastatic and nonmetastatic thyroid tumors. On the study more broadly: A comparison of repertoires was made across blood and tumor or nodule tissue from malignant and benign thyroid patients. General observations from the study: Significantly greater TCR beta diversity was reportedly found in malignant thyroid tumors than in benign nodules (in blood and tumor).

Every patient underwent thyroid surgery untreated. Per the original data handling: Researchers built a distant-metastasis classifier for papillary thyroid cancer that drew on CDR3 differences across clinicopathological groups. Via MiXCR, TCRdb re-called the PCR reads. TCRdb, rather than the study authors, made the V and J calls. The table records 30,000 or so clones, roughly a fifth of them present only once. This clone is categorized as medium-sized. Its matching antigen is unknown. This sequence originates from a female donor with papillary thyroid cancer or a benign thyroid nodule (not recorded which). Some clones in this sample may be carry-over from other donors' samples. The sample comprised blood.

The CDR3 region has the DNA TGTGCCAGCAGTTTAGCGGGAGTGGGGGAGACCCAGTACTTC. Residues: CASSLAGVGETQYF. The chain carries TRBV27 and TRBJ2-5; 7 nucleotides match TRBD2. Trimming removed 2 bases from V and 5 bases from J; junction bases left unmatched: 5. CDR3 length: 14 residues. Germline V gene lookup returns CDR1 MNHEY and CDR2 SMNVEV (reference sequence).